This T cell receptor beta chain comes out of a study of MAIT cells during Salmonella Paratyphi A infection (dated by TCRdb to 2016 to 2017). Context from the whole study: Adult volunteers aged 18 to 60 ingested a single dose of 1-5x10^3 CFU of S. Paratyphi A strain NVGH308. Ciprofloxacin 500 mg twice daily for 14 days, starting at diagnosis, was given to diagnosed volunteers. What the authors observed across the whole study: Space occupied by over-represented MAIT clonotypes fell significantly from baseline to mid-infection (roughly 0.18 to 0.092), with no significant post-infection difference. Compared with healthy controls, diagnosed volunteers had more expansion or contraction among the top five MAIT clonotypes (around 0.52 versus 0.13), suggesting that infection reshaped the repertoire. The availability of volunteer samples limited the sample sizes, but these sizes were considered adequate to detect differences between groups. MAIT TRBV usage was found to be oligoclonal, with TRBV20 and TRBV6 favoured, and appeared to be unchanged by infection.

To note about this clonotype: Its target antigen remains unknown. Base qualities were left out, and no much larger clone turns up one base away.

According to the study, the label for this sample's time point signals: mid-infection, around enteric fever diagnosis. MAIT cells, defined as Valpha7.2+ CD161+ T cells, were identified and sorted by flow cytometry. Circulating MAIT cell TCRbeta repertoires were profiled longitudinally in six volunteers who developed enteric fever after controlled oral challenge with live Salmonella Paratyphi A. Every diagnosed volunteer provided MAIT cell samples at pre-infection, mid-infection and post-infection timepoints. Enteric fever was diagnosed as Paratyphi A bacteremia and/or persistent fever above 38 °C lasting more than 12 hours. Challenged volunteers were diagnosed with infection sometime between day 4 and day 7 after challenge. For RNA extraction, 5,000 to 10,000 MAIT cells from each sample were sorted straight into RNAqueous-Micro lysis buffer. Lymphoprep gradient centrifugation was used to isolate peripheral blood mononuclear cells from blood samples and leukocyte cones. Cell sorting used a BD FACSAria Fusion or BD FACSAria III sorter.

V is clipped by 2 bases and J by 8 bases, and the sequence between their germline boundaries is 22 bases long. The CDR3 runs 17 amino acids, cysteine and phenylalanine included. The entry retains the CDR3 DNA only, 51 bases that are in frame from base 1. CDR1 and CDR2, looked up from the germline V gene (reference sequence), are MNHEY and SMNVEV. Receptors were amplified or captured by 5' RACE. TCRbeta was amplified in two rounds of PCR using Phusion High-Fidelity polymerase, and the primers added sample-specific barcodes. Template-switch cDNA synthesis with SMARTScribe reverse transcriptase and a TRBC-specific primer was used to generate TCRbeta libraries. The barcoded samples were pooled and then prepared using the NEBNext Ultra DNA Library Prep Kit for Illumina. Sequencing of libraries was performed on an Illumina MiSeq with the MiSeq reagent kit v2, 300 cycles. In the original analysis: Jemultiplexer demultiplexed the reads by barcode, and MiTCR with default parameters aligned the reads. VDJtools removed non-functional sequences, and clonotypes were defined by amino acid sequence, with clonotype frequencies based on assigned sequence reads. Clonal space homeostasis binned clonotypes by frequency as over-represented (0.05-1), large, medium and small. In TCRdb, the public reads were trimmed at Q25 with fastp and aligned with MiXCR, with productive beta chains retained. Rows are unified per CDR3 protein, each entry keeping the most common DNA and genes. For this entry, the V and J calls and clone size follow TCRdb and not the study's own pipeline. This sample lists about 640 distinct CDR3 sequences; approximately 27% were detected once. The ten largest clones take up roughly 30% of the sample.

The chain is assembled from TRBV27 and TRBJ1-5; TRBD1 is possibly the D segment (5 matching bases). This TCR came from a person aged 18 to 75 who was deliberately infected with Salmonella Paratyphi A in a paratyphoid fever challenge study. Sequenced here: MAIT cells from blood, sampled at the middle sampling point of the challenge study. The DNA sequence is given as TGTGCCAGCAGTTTAACGGGCTCAACCCCTAGCAGGGAGCCCCAGCATTTT. It encodes CASSLTGSTPSREPQHF.